The 5 T cell receptor beta chains in this list originate from one sample, sequenced in a study of T cells in localized non-small cell lung cancer. Profiling relied on immunoSEQ multiplex PCR, and the TCRdb table lists in-frame clones only, not all of them. The sample comprises about 78,000 clones, 70% to 90% of which are singletons, and over 2.5% rests with the top ten. Material: peripheral blood, obtained before any cancer treatment. Source of these receptors: a man aged 40-75 years with stage I lung adenocarcinoma.

This clone has just one count. The chain has TRBV6-5 and TRBJ2-3; 8 bases match TRBD1. Germline V gene lookup returns CDR1 MNHEY and CDR2 SVGAGI. The junction had 4 bases not matched to a gene; V was cut back by 7 bases and J by 1 base. CDR3 length: 14 residues. In DNA, the CDR3 is TGTGCCAGCACGCGACAGGGGCGCACAGATACGCAGTATTTT. Protein sequence: CASTRQGRTDTQYF.

The chain carries TRBV28 and TRBJ2-7; TRBD1 matches at 9 bases. V lost 2 bases, J lost 6 bases, and 5 bases stayed unmatched. This CDR3 spans 14 amino acids. Germline lookup yields CDR1 MDHEN and CDR2 SYDVKM. The CDR3, as DNA: TGTGCCAGCAGTTTAGCCGGGACAGGGACCGAGCAGTACTTC. Translation gives CASSLAGTGTEQYF.

The chain links TRBV12-5 to TRBJ1-1, with 7 positions matching TRBD1. The CDR3 has 18 amino acids. In germline, CDR1 is LGHNT, CDR2 FRNRAP. V was pared by 4 bases and J by 1 base, with 15 bases of the junction left unmatched. CDR3: CASGSSQGGKVWNTEAFF. The CDR3 DNA reads TGTGCTAGTGGTTCCTCCCAGGGGGGGAAAGTTTGGAACACTGAAGCTTTCTTT. Complete variable domain (other parts from reference TRBV12-5 and TRBJ1-1): DARVTQTPRHKVTEMGQEVTMRCQPILGHNTVFWYRQTMMQGLELLAYFRNRAPLDDSGMPKDRFSAEMPDATLATLKIQPSEPRDSAVYFCASGSSQGGKVWNTEAFFGQGTRLTVV.

The CDR3 nucleotides read TGTGCCAGCAGTGCCCTGACAGGGCCGGATCAGCCCCAGCATTTT. This gives the protein CASSALTGPDQPQHF. The V and J genes are TRBV28 and TRBJ1-5; 7 bases align to TRBD1. The CDR3 contains 15 residues. Per the germline V gene, CDR1 is MDHEN and CDR2 is SYDVKM. Losses at the gene ends were 5 bases for V and 5 bases for J; bases not matched to a gene: 9.

This sequence joins TRBV10-3 and TRBJ2-5; no clear D gene. This CDR3 comprises 13 residues. Trimming left V 3 bases short and J 1 base short, with 6 bases between. From germline, CDR1 is ENHRY and CDR2 SYGVKD. The chain's CDR3 is CAISEPSQETQYF. The CDR3 nucleotides read TGTGCCATCAGTGAACCGAGCCAAGAGACCCAGTACTTC.